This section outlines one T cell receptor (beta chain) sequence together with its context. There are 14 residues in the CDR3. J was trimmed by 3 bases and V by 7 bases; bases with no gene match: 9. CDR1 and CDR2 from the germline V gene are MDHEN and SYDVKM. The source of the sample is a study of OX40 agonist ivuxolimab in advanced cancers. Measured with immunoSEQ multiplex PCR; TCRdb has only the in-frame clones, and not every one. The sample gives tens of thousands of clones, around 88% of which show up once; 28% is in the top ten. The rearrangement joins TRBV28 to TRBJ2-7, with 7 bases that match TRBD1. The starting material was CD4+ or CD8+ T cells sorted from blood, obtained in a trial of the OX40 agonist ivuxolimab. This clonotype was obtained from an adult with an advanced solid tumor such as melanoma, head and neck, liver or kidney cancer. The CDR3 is CASNLQGVIYEQYF. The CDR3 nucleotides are TGTGCCAGCAATCTCCAGGGGGTTATCTACGAGCAGTACTTC.